This T cell receptor (beta chain) was recorded in a study of shared clonotypes between healthy human individuals. Study at large: Those who served as donors were a couple of women and a few men between the ages of 18 and 49.

An even split of each subset's genomic DNA across several immunoSEQ plates was performed. Assay: immunoSEQ multiplex PCR; the TCRdb copy retains only in-frame clones and omits some. The table lists just over 2,000,000 clones, about 94% of them singletons, with 1% to 1.3% in the top ten. For this clone: Antigen unknown.

Terminally differentiated effector memory CD45RA+ cells were left out of the naive CD8 fraction, which was CD45RO-negative and positively selected for CCR7. Whole-study results and caveats: An effect of sequencing depth on clonotype sharing among donors was expected. A handful of donors shared 4.5% to 6.5% of their naive CD4 clonotypes.

CDR1 and CDR2 (germline): MNHEY, SMNVEV (reference sequence). Trimming pared 0 bases from V and 5 bases from J, leaving 11 bases between. CDR3 length: 14 amino acids. The sequencing sample was made of naive CD8+ T cells sorted from blood. The chain is built from TRBV27 and TRBJ2-7, with unresolved D. The receptor was isolated from a man aged 18 to 30 in good health. CDR3 bases: TGTGCCAGCAGTTTATCAGGCGTAGGCAACGAGCAGTACTTC. Its translation: CASSLSGVGNEQYF.